These 10 T cell receptor beta chains came from one sample sequenced in a study of naive and memory T cell subsets. RNA was extracted from approximately 2.4 ml of whole blood of healthy adults. Alpha and beta constant region primers primed reverse transcription for blood and skin samples. Each CDR3 protein is one row after TCRdb ran MiXCR on the 5' RACE reads. The sample has some 22,000 distinct CDR3 sequences, around 4.2% seen once. The receptors shown here come from a male donor in good health.

The chain recombines TRBV9 with TRBJ2-3; TRBD2 matches at 8 bases. Germline V lookup: CDR1 SGDLS, CDR2 YYNGEE. V lost 5 bases to trimming and J lost 2 bases; unmatched junction nucleotides: 7. This CDR3 has 15 residues. DNA of the CDR3: TGTGCCAGCAGTTGGGCGGGAGGTAACACAGATACGCAGTATTTT. This translates into CASSWAGGNTDTQYF.

This clonotype was found many times. The rearrangement uses TRBV5-1 and TRBJ2-1; TRBD1 might be the D (5 bases). Germline-derived CDR1 and CDR2 are SGHRS and YFSETQ. This CDR3 is 16 amino acids long. The ends were cut back, 0 bases at V and 4 bases at J, with 14 bases in the middle. CDR3 DNA: TGCGCCAGCAGCTTGGGATTCTCCAGGGTGTACAATGAGCAGTTCTTC. Amino acid sequence: CASSLGFSRVYNEQFF.

This clonotype was counted at least ten times. V is TRBV2 and J is TRBJ1-1, with 7 bases lining up with TRBD1. Germline assignment: CDR1 SNHLY and CDR2 FYNNEI. There are 15 residues in the CDR3. V lost 6 bases, J lost 0 bases, and 7 bases stayed unmatched. CDR3 amino acids: CASSVQGPMNTEAFF. The CDR3 DNA follows: TGTGCCAGCAGCGTACAGGGGCCCATGAACACTGAAGCTTTCTTT.

This clonotype showed up many times. This chain uses TRBV6-5 with TRBJ2-7; no clear D gene. V was shortened by 0 bases and J by 2 bases, with 11 bases between the two germline ends. Germline lookup yields CDR1 MNHEY and CDR2 SVGAGI. The CDR3 is 15 residues long. The CDR3 DNA is TGTGCCAGCAGTTACTCGACGATGGGAACCTACGAGCAGTACTTC. This encodes CASSYSTMGTYEQYF.

There are many counts of this clonotype. The chain is built from TRBV6-5 and TRBJ1-2, with 7 bases that match TRBD1. After removal of 0 bases from V and 6 bases from J, the junction contained 19 bases not matched to a gene. Germline CDR1 and CDR2: MNHEY and SVGAGI. CDR3 length: 19 amino acids. CDR3 residues: CASSYSMGSWRGRGNGYTF. In DNA, the CDR3 is TGTGCCAGCAGTTACTCGATGGGGAGTTGGAGGGGGCGGGGAAATGGCTACACCTTC.

This chain links TRBV5-1 with TRBJ1-1; 7 nucleotides align to TRBD1. Germline CDR1 reads SGHRS; CDR2 reads YFSETQ. With V trimmed by 4 bases and J by 5 bases, 11 bases remained unmatched. The CDR3 loop spans 15 amino acids. CDR3 residues: CASSIRQGDGTEAFF. CDR3 DNA: TGCGCCAGCAGCATCCGGCAGGGGGATGGAACTGAAGCTTTCTTT.

This clonotype was counted at least ten times. V gene TRBV5-1 combines with J gene TRBJ2-1; D is possibly TRBD2 (7 bases). V lost 0 bases, J lost 2 bases, and 24 bases lay in between. This CDR3 has 20 amino acids. The germline CDR1 and CDR2 sequences are SGHRS and YFSETQ. CDR3 amino acids: CASSLELVRPGGLAYNEQFF. CDR3 nucleotides: TGCGCCAGCAGCTTGGAATTGGTTCGTCCCGGGGGGCTCGCCTACAATGAGCAGTTCTTC.

This clonotype was observed at least ten times. The chain couples TRBV5-1 to TRBJ2-1; 9 bases map to TRBD1. CDR1 and CDR2 from the germline V gene are SGHRS and YFSETQ. V shed 4 bases and J 4 bases; nucleotides not matched to a gene: 6. This CDR3 contains 15 residues. The CDR3 nucleotides read TGCGCCAGCAGCCGATCGACAGGGGGATACAATGAGCAGTTCTTC. Amino acid sequence: CASSRSTGGYNEQFF. Full variable domain (outside the CDR3, taken from reference TRBV5-1 and TRBJ2-1): KAGVTQTPRYLIKTRGQQVTLSCSPISGHRSVSWYQQTPGQGLQFLFEYFSETQRNKGNFPGRFSGRQFSNSRSEMNVSTLELGDSALYLCASSRSTGGYNEQFFGPGTRLTVL.

Regarding this clonotype: Given a much more abundant clone one base away, this may be a read error. Written as DNA, the CDR3 is TGCGCCAGCAGCCGTGTATACGGGGACACCCAGTACTTC. It encodes CASSRVYGDTQYF. The V call is TRBV4-1, the J call TRBJ2-5; either TRBD1 or TRBD2 may supply D (5 bases each). The CDR3 contains 13 residues. Per the germline V gene, CDR1 is MGHRA and CDR2 is YSYEKL. The V end lost 4 bases, the J end lost 8 bases, and 14 bases lay between the germline ends.

This clonotype was recorded many times. This chain links TRBV10-3 with TRBJ2-3, with TRBD2 as a possible D gene (7 bases). V lost 3 bases and J 1 base, leaving 14 bases between the germline ends. This CDR3 spans 16 amino acids. Germline CDR1 reads ENHRY; CDR2 reads SYGVKD. CDR3 sequence (DNA): TGTGCCATCAGTGATGTCAGGGAGGGGGGCACAGATACGCAGTATTTT. It specifies CAISDVREGGTDTQYF.